The 23 T cell receptor beta chains below come from one sample, sequenced in a study of CD8+CD57+ T cells in acquired aplastic anemia. CDR3 and TCR beta VDJ profiling relied on genomic DNA as the template. TCRdb re-derived calls from the reads in MiXCR, one entry per CDR3 protein. There are hundreds of thousands of distinct CDR3 sequences in the sample; roughly 64% occur only once, and 3% to 5% lies in the top ten. Material for sequencing was sorted CD4+, CD8+, or CD8+CD57+ T cells (not recorded which) from PBMCs. The receptors here all came from a human donor in good health, serving as a control.

The chain has TRBV24-1 and TRBJ2-7, with 7 bases aligning to TRBD1. The CDR3 spans 12 residues. V trimming: 4 bases; J trimming: 6 bases; junction bases outside the gene matches: 2. The germline CDR1 and CDR2 sequences are KGHDR and SFDVKD. The CDR3 spells CATSEGGGEQYF. The CDR3 DNA sequence: TGTGCCACCAGTGAAGGGGGCGGCGAGCAGTACTTC.

CDR3 loop: CASSQRKPGLAVGGADTQYF. The CDR3 region has the DNA TGTGCCAGCAGCCAACGGAAACCGGGACTAGCGGTGGGGGGAGCAGATACGCAGTATTTT. The genes are TRBV13 and TRBJ2-3; 11 bases fit TRBD2. There are 20 residues in the CDR3. Unmatched junction bases numbered 20, after V lost 5 bases and J lost 4 bases. Per germline, CDR1 PRHDT and CDR2 FYEKMQ (reference sequence). Full variable domain (outside the CDR3, taken from reference TRBV13 and TRBJ2-3): AAGVIQSPRHLIKEKRETATLKCYPIPRHDTVYWYQQGPGQDPQFLISFYEKMQSDKGSIPDRFSAQQFSDYHSELNMSSLELGDSALYFCASSQRKPGLAVGGADTQYFGPGTRLTVL.

The chain is built from TRBV11-2 and TRBJ2-1, with 8 bases aligning to TRBD2. The J call is doubtful: the DNA matches TRBJ2-7 better. This CDR3 contains 20 residues. From germline, CDR1 is SGHAT and CDR2 FQNNGV. CDR3 sequence (DNA): TGTGCCAGCAGCTTAGTGGGGACTCGCGGGGGGTCGAGCTCCTACAATGAGCAGTACTTC. It is translated as CASSLVGTRGGSSSYNEQYF.

The chain recombines TRBV3-1 with TRBJ2-3, with unresolved D. V was clipped by 2 bases and J by 1 base, with 13 bases between them. The CDR3 has 16 amino acids. Per the germline V gene, CDR1 is LGHDT and CDR2 is YNNKEL (reference sequence). CDR3 coding DNA: TGTGCCAGCAGCCAAATGGCCGCTGGGGGCACAGATACGCAGTATTTT. Translation gives CASSQMAAGGTDTQYF.

The rearrangement joins TRBV5-4 to TRBJ1-1, with 7 bases identical to TRBD1. The J segment lost 3 bases and the V segment lost 5 bases, leaving 10 bases of the junction unmatched. CDR1 and CDR2 from the germline V gene are SGHNT and YYREEE (reference sequence). The CDR3 is made up of 15 amino acids. CDR3: CASRGGTAGDTEAFF. Written as DNA, the CDR3 is TGTGCCAGCAGAGGAGGGACAGCAGGGGACACTGAAGCTTTCTTT.

Details on this clonotype: The junction departs from germline at one end; a sequencing error may be responsible. The rearrangement links TRBV7-2 to TRBJ2-3; 8 bases line up with TRBD2. This CDR3 has 15 residues. Germline-derived CDR1 and CDR2 are SGHTA and FQGNSA. CDR3: CASSLAGGYTDTLYF. CDR3 nucleotide sequence: TGCGCCAGCAGCTTGGCGGGGGGTTACACGGATACGTTGTATTTT.

The genes are TRBV7-3 and TRBJ2-3; 9 bases map to TRBD2. This CDR3 region has 12 residues. From germline, CDR1 is SGHTA and CDR2 FQGTGA. J lost 9 bases, V lost 8 bases, and 6 bases had no gene match. For the CDR3, the DNA is TGTGCCAGCGGCGGGGGGGCCGGCACGCAGTATTTT. It is translated as CASGGGAGTQYF.

This clonotype was counted a few times. Compared with germline, one end of the junction differs, possibly owing to a read error. This rearrangement joins TRBV7-2 to TRBJ2-5, with D perhaps TRBD1 (5 bases). CDR1 is SGHTA, CDR2 FQGNSA, per germline. CDR3 length equals 10 residues. CDR3 region: CASSSIQGVF. Written as DNA, the CDR3 is TGTGCCAGCAGCTCAATTCAGGGTGTCTTC.

About this clonotype: This may arise from a read error, as a much more abundant clone is one base away. Lacking the conserved final phenylalanine or tryptophan, this CDR3 likely reflects a read error. This chain uses TRBV20-1 with TRBJ2-2; 7 positions agree with TRBD1. There are 16 residues in the CDR3. Trimming cost V 0 bases and J 7 bases; bases outside gene matches: 11. Germline CDR1 and CDR2: DFQATT and SNEGSKA (reference sequence). CDR3 amino acids: CSARDQGVGQIGELFS. CDR3 in DNA: TGCAGTGCTAGAGATCAAGGAGTGGGACAGATCGGGGAGCTGTTTTCT.

Only one count was recorded for this clonotype. One end of the junction fails to match germline, which may point to a read error. The rearrangement uses TRBV5-1 and TRBJ2-3, with TRBD2 as a possible D gene (6 bases). From germline, CDR1 is SGHRS and CDR2 YFSETQ. The CDR3 runs to 15 residues. The CDR3 nucleotides read TGTGCCAGCAGTCCAACCGGGGGAAGCGCAGATACGCAGTATTTT. Translated, it gives CASSPTGGSADTQYF.

The J gene is TRBJ2-5, the V gene TRBV12-3 or TRBV12-4; D possibly uses TRBD1 or TRBD2 (6 bases each). V was trimmed by 6 bases and J by 5 bases, leaving 19 bases between them. This CDR3 is built from 15 residues. The CDR3 here is CASSSGEVPGETQYF. In nucleotides, the CDR3 is TGTGCCAGCAGCTCAGGGGAGGTGCCTGGGGAGACCCAGTACTTC.

The chain joins TRBV7-2 to TRBJ1-2, with D uncertain. Germline lookup yields CDR1 SGHTA and CDR2 FQGNSA. CDR3 length: 15 amino acids. Trimming stripped 5 bases from V and 14 bases from J, with 27 bases between. Here the CDR3 reads CASSPVRGSTDTQTF. As DNA, the CDR3 is TGTGCCAGCAGCCCCGTACGCGGTAGTACAGATACGCAGACCTTC.

There are many counts of this clonotype. The chain couples TRBV10-3 to TRBJ1-2, with D uncertain. This CDR3 is 13 amino acids long. V gave up 2 bases and J gave up 6 bases, with 10 bases separating them. The V gene's germline CDR1 is ENHRY and CDR2 SYGVKD. The CDR3 is CAISERGNDGYTF. CDR3 DNA: TGTGCCATCAGTGAGAGAGGGAACGATGGCTACACCTTC.

As to this clonotype: A junction end diverges from the germline sequence, so it may reflect a read error. The chain links TRBV7-9 to TRBJ1-2; a weak D match, TRBD1 (5 bases). The CDR3 has 14 residues. Germline CDR1 reads SEHNR; CDR2 reads FQNEAQ (reference sequence). The CDR3 DNA reads as TGTGCCACCTCGCGAACCAGGGAGGCCCATGGCTTCGGGTTC. Amino acid sequence: CATSRTREAHGFGF. Complete variable domain (other parts from reference TRBV7-9 and TRBJ1-2): DTGVSQNPRHKITKRGQNVTFRCDPISEHNRLYWYRQTLGQGPEFLTYFQNEAQLEKSRLLSDRFSAERPKGSFSTLEIQRTEQGDSAMYLCATSRTREAHGFGFGSGTRLTVV.

Comments on this clonotype: At one end the junction does not follow the germline gene, possibly because of a read error. The V and J genes are TRBV9 and TRBJ2-2; D not resolved. Per the germline V gene, CDR1 is SGDLS and CDR2 is YYNGEE. CDR3 length equals 14 residues. The CDR3 spells CASSGVPRTVRDLF. Written as DNA, the CDR3 is TGTGCCAGCAGCGGAGTGCCACGGACGGTTAGAGACCTTTTT. Full variable domain (remainder filled in from reference TRBV9 and TRBJ2-2): DSGVTQTPKHLITATGQRVTLRCSPRSGDLSVYWYQQSLDQGLQFLIQYYNGEERAKGNILERFSAQQFPDLHSELNLSSLELGDSALYFCASSGVPRTVRDLFGEGSRLTVL.

As to this clonotype: A junction boundary mismatches the germline segment, possibly from a read error. V is TRBV9 and J is TRBJ2-7; tentative D call: TRBD2 (5 bases). The CDR3 has 13 amino acids. CDR1 is SGDLS and CDR2 is YYNGEE in the germline V gene. The chain's CDR3 is CASSAVSSTDTQF. CDR3 nucleotide sequence: TGTGCCAGCAGCGCCGTGTCTAGCACAGATACGCAGTTC.

The gene calls are TRBV7-3 and TRBJ2-7; D is ambiguous. V was pared by 5 bases and J by 1 base, with 15 bases between. Germline CDR1 and CDR2: SGHTA and FQGTGA. The CDR3 spans 15 residues. DNA for the CDR3: TGTGCCAGCAGCAGAGCGAACGGTCAGTCCTACGAGCAGTACTTC. Translated, it gives CASSRANGQSYEQYF.

This clonotype was observed at least ten times. This rearrangement joins TRBV5-8 to TRBJ2-5, with D possibly matching TRBD2 (5 bases). The CDR3 extends over 16 amino acids. Germline CDR1 SGHTS, CDR2 YDEGEE. V was trimmed by 5 bases and J by 5 bases, leaving 22 bases between them. Written as DNA, the CDR3 is TGTGCCAGCAGTAACCATTTTTCGGGAACTGAGGAGACCCAGTACTTC. This sequence encodes CASSNHFSGTEETQYF.

To note about this clonotype: At one of its ends the junction is not consistent with the germline gene, which may arise from a read error. J is TRBJ1-5 and V is TRBV2, with D perhaps matching TRBD1 (6 bases). Germline CDR1 is SNHLY and CDR2 is FYNNEI. The CDR3 sequence is 13 residues long. CDR3 bases: TGTGCCACCAGTGTTGACAGGCAGCAGCCCCAGCATTTT. Protein sequence: CATSVDRQQPQHF. Variable domain in full (rest from reference TRBV2 and TRBJ1-5): EPEVTQTPSHQVTQMGQEVILRCVPISNHLYFYWYRQILGQKVEFLVSFYNNEISEKSEIFDDQFSVERPDGSNFTLKIRSTKLEDSAMYFCATSVDRQQPQHFGDGTRLSIL.

This clonotype was found many times. V gene TRBV4-2 combines with J gene TRBJ1-4; no clear D gene. This CDR3 is built from 18 residues. The V gene lost 4 bases and the J gene lost 0 bases, with 18 bases spanning the gap. Germline V gene lookup returns CDR1 LGHNA and CDR2 YNFKEQ. CDR3 in DNA: TGTGCCAGCAGCCGAAGAGTCCCGAGATTAGCAACTAATGAAAAACTGTTTTTT. This gives the protein CASSRRVPRLATNEKLFF.

V is TRBV10-2 and J is TRBJ2-2; 9 bases agree with TRBD1. Trimming cost V 0 bases and J 6 bases; bases outside gene matches: 14. This CDR3 is 19 amino acids long. CDR1 is WSHSY and CDR2 is SAAADI in the germline V gene. CDR3 region: CASSESGTGTPGGSGELFF. The CDR3 region has the DNA TGCGCCAGCAGTGAGTCCGGGACAGGGACCCCAGGTGGTTCCGGGGAGCTGTTTTTT.

On this clonotype itself: Likely a read error: the CDR3 ends without its conserved phenylalanine or tryptophan. The DNA is omitted, as the CDR3 cannot be located on it reliably, and the CDR3 follows TCRdb's listing. This chain connects TRBV19 to TRBJ1-6. Germline V gives CDR1 LNHDA, CDR2 SQIVND (reference sequence). A total of 14 residues make up the CDR3, ends included. The CDR3 reads CASSTGPFDYPFHS.

This clonotype occurred a few times. The chain combines TRBV11-2 with TRBJ2-7; a weak D match, TRBD1 (5 bases). Germline V gene data show CDR1 as SGHAT and CDR2 as FQNNGV. V lost 4 bases and J 6 bases, leaving 13 bases between the germline ends. The CDR3 runs to 13 residues. The CDR3 nucleotides are TGTGCCAGCAGCTCTACAGGTTGGTTCGAGCAGTACTTC. Translated: CASSSTGWFEQYF.